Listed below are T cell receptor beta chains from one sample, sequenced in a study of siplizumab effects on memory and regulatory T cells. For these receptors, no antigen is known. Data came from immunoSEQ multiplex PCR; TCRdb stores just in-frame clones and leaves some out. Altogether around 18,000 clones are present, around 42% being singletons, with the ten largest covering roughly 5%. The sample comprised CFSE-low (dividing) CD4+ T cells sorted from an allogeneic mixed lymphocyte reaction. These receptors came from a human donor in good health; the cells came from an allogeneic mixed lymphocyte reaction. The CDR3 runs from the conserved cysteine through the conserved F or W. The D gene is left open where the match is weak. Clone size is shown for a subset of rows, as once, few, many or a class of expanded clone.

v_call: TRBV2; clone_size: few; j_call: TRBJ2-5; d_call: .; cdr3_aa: CASSKVRAGQSTQETQYF; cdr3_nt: TGTGCCAGCAGTAAGGTGCGCGCCGGACAGTCAACACAAGAGACCCAGTACTTC
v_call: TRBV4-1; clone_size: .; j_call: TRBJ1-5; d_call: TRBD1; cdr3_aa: CASSPRQGGEPQHF; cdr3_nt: TGCGCCAGCAGCCCTCGACAGGGTGGTGAGCCCCAGCATTTT
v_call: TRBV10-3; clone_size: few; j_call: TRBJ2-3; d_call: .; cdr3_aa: CASSPPDTDTQYF; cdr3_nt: TGTGCCTCATCCCCCCCCGACACAGATACGCAGTATTTT
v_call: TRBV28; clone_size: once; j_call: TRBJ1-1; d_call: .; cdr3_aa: CASSFRAFEAFF; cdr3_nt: TGTGCCAGCAGTTTCAGGGCTTTTGAAGCTTTCTTT
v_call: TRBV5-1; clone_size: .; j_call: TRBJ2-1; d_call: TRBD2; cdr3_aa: CASIQLAGVAGEQFF; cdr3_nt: TGCGCCAGCATCCAACTAGCGGGGGTGGCAGGGGAGCAGTTCTTC
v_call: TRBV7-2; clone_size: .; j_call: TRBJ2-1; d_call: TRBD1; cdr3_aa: CASSLLGTGIVEQFF; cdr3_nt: TGTGCCAGCAGCTTATTGGGGACAGGGATAGTTGAGCAGTTCTTC
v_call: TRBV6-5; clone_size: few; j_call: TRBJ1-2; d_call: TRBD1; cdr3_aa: CASRLSGGYGYTF; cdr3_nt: TGTGCCAGCAGATTATCAGGGGGATATGGCTACACCTTC
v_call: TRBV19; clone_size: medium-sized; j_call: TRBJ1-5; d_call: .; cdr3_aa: CASSMDVEQPQHF; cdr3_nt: TGTGCCAGTAGTATGGACGTTGAGCAGCCCCAGCATTTT
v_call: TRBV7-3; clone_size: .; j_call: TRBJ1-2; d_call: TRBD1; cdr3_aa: CASSSLGGLDGYTF; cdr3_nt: TGTGCCAGCAGCTCCCTAGGGGGCTTAGATGGCTACACCTTC
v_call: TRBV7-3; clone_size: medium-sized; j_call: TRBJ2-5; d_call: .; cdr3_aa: CASSFSREETQYF; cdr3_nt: TGTGCCAGCAGCTTCTCTAGGGAAGAGACCCAGTACTTC
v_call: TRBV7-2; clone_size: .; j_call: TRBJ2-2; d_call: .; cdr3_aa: CASSLMGTATGELFF; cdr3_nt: TGTGCCAGCAGCTTAATGGGGACTGCCACCGGGGAGCTGTTTTTT
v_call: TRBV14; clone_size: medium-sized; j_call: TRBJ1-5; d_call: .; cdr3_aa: CASSQDLGQPQHF; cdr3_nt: TGTGCCAGCAGCCAAGATCTAGGGCAGCCCCAGCATTTT
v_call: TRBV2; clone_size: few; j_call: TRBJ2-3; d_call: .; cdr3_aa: CASSPRTSTDTQYF; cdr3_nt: TGTGCCAGCAGCCCCCGAACTAGCACAGATACGCAGTATTTT
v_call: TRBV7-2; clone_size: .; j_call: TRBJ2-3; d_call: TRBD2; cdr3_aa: CASSHLGAGVTDTQYF; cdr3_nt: TGTGCCAGCAGCCATCTGGGAGCGGGGGTCACAGATACGCAGTATTTT
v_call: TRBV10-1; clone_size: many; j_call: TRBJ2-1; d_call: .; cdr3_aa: CASSGGNGQYNEQFF; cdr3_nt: TGCGCCAGCAGTGGAGGAAACGGGCAGTACAATGAGCAGTTCTTC
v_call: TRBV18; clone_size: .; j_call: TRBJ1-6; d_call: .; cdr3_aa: CASSPPGEAYNSPLHF; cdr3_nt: TGTGCCAGCTCACCACCGGGAGAGGCCTATAATTCACCCCTCCACTTT
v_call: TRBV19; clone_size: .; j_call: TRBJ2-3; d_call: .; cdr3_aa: CASSITGGQDTQYF; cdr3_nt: TGTGCCAGTAGTATCACCGGGGGGCAGGATACGCAGTATTTT
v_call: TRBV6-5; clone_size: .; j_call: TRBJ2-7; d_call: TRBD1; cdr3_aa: CASSHAGGAEEQYF; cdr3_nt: TGTGCCAGCAGTCACGCAGGGGGCGCGGAAGAGCAGTACTTC
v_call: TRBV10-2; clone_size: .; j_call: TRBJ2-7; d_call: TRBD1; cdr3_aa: CATHTGGSYEQYF; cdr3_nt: TGCGCCACCCACACAGGGGGCTCCTACGAGCAGTACTTC
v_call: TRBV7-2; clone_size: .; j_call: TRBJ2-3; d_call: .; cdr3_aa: CASTPPGGGLPDTQYF; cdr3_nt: TGTGCCAGCACCCCACCGGGCGGGGGCCTACCAGATACGCAGTATTTT
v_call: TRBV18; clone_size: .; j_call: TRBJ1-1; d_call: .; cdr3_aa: CASSPISLNTEAFF; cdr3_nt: TGTGCCAGCTCACCGATAAGTTTGAACACTGAAGCTTTCTTT
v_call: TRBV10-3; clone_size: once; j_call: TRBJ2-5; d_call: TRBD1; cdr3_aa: CASTRTGQGGETQYF; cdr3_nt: TGTGCCAGCACCCGGACCGGACAGGGTGGGGAGACCCAGTACTTC
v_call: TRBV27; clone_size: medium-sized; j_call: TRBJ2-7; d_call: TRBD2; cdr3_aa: CASSTLAGTYEQYF; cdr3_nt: TGTGCCAGCAGTACCCTAGCGGGGACCTACGAGCAGTACTTC
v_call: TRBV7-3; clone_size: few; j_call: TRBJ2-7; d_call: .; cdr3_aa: CASSLTAGPYEQYF; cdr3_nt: TGTGCCAGCAGCTTAACGGCCGGACCCTACGAGCAGTACTTC
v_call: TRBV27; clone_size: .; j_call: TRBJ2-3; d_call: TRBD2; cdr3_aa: CASSSERGGLADTQYF; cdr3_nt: TGTGCCAGCAGTTCAGAGCGGGGGGGCCTTGCAGATACGCAGTATTTT
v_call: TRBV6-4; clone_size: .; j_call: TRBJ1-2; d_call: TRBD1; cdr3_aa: CASSAAQGALGYTF; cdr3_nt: TGTGCCAGCAGTGCCGCACAGGGGGCCCTCGGCTACACCTTC
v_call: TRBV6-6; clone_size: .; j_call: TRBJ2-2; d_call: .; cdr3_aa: CASQYDGNTGELFF; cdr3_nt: TGTGCCAGCCAGTATGACGGGAACACCGGGGAGCTGTTTTTT
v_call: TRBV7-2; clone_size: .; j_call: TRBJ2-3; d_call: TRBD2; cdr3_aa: CASSLDGSGGDTQYF; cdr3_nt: TGTGCCAGCAGCTTAGATGGTAGCGGGGGGGATACGCAGTATTTT
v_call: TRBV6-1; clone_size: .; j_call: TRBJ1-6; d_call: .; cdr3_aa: CASSSQGGHSPLHF; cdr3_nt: TGTGCCAGCAGTTCTCAGGGAGGCCATTCACCCCTCCACTTT
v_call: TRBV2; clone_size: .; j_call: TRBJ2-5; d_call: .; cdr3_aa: CASSKGQGETQYF; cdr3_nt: TGTGCCAGCAGCAAGGGCCAGGGGGAGACCCAGTACTTC
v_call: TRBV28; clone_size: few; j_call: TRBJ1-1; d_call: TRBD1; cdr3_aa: CASTPGDRVNTEAFF; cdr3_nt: TGTGCCAGCACCCCTGGGGACAGGGTGAACACTGAAGCTTTCTTT
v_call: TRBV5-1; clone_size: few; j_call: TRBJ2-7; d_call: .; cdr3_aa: CASSLAGIGAEQYF; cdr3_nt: TGCGCCAGCAGCTTAGCCGGGATAGGGGCCGAGCAGTACTTC
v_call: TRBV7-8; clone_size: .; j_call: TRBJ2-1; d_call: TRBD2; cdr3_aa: CASSLIGGSYNEQFF; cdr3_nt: TGTGCCAGCAGCTTAATCGGGGGGTCCTACAATGAGCAGTTCTTC